Listed here is a single T cell receptor beta chain. Its cognate antigen is unknown. The sorted conventional CD4 T cells were gated as CD4+CD127+. Unrelated healthy donors provided the controls. The record originates from a study of B cell selection in AIRE deficiency. Data came from immunoSEQ multiplex PCR; TCRdb stores just in-frame clones and leaves some out. The sample records 23,000 or so clones, around 95% being singletons. Study-level results: Patient Tconv and Treg cells showed healthy-like TCRBV usage, CDR3 length, diversity. Shorter CDR3s marked shared Treg sequences, biased toward few non-templated insertions. Of over 3,500 shared Treg TCRbeta sequences, about 32% were healthy-only, around 10% patient-only.

The TCR comes from a human donor in good health. The sample consisted of CD4+CD127+ conventional T cells sorted from PBMCs.

The CDR3 region has the DNA TGTGCCAGCAGCTATTTGGCAGGGAAGTCTGGAAACACCATATATTTT. Translation: CASSYLAGKSGNTIYF. The chain combines TRBV7-9 with TRBJ1-3; weak D call: TRBD1 (5 bases). Germline CDR1 reads SEHNR; CDR2 reads FQNEAQ (reference sequence). V was pared by 4 bases and J by 1 base, with 14 bases between. This CDR3 is built from 16 residues.